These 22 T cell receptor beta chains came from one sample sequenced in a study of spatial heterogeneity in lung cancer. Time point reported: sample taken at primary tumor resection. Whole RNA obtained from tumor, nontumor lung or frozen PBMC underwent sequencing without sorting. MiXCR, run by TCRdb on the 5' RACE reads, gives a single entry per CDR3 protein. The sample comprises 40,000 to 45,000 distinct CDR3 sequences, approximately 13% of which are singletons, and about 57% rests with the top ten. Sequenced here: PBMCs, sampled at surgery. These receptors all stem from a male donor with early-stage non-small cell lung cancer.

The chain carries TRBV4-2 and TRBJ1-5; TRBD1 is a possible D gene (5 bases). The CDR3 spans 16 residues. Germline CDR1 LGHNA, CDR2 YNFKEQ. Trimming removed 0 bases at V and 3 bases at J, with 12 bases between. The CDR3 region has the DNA TGTGCCAGCAGCCAAGAGATGTTAGGGGCCAATCAGCCCCAGCATTTT. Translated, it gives CASSQEMLGANQPQHF.

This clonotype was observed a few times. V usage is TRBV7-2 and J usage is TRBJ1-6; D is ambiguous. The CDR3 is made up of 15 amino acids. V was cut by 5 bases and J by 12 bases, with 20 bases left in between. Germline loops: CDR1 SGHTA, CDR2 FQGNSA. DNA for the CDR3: TGTGCCAGCAGCCTAAAACTATATAACAGAGAACCCCTCCACTTT. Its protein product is CASSLKLYNREPLHF.

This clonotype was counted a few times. The CDR3 reads CSATRQNTEAFF. CDR3 sequence (DNA): TGCAGTGCTACACGACAGAACACTGAAGCTTTCTTT. The V call is TRBV20-1, the J call TRBJ1-1; D gene unclear. This CDR3 comprises 12 residues. Germline CDR1 reads DFQATT; CDR2 reads SNEGSKA (reference sequence). V dropped 4 bases and J dropped 1 base, with 7 bases sitting between them.

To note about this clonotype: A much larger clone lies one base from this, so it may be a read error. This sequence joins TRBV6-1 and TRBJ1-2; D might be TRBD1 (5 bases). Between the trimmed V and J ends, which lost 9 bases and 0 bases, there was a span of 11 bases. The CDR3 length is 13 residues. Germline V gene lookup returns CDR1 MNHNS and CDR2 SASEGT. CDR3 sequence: CASTSGSNYGYTF. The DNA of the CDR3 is TGTGCCAGTACGTCAGGGTCTAACTATGGCTACACCTTC.

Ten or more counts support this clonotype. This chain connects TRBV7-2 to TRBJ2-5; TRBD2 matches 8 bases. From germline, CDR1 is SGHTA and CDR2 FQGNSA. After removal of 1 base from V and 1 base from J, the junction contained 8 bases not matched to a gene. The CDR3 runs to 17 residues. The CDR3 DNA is TGTGCCAGCAGCTTAGGCCCGCCAGCGGGGGTCCAAGAGACCCAGTACTTC. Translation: CASSLGPPAGVQETQYF.

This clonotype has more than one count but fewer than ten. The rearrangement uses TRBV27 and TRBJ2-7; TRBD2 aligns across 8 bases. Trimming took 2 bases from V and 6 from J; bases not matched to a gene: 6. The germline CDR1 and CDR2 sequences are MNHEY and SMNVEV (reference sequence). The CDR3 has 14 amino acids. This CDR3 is CASSLQAGVREQYF. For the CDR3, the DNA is TGTGCCAGCAGTTTACAAGCGGGAGTTCGCGAGCAGTACTTC.

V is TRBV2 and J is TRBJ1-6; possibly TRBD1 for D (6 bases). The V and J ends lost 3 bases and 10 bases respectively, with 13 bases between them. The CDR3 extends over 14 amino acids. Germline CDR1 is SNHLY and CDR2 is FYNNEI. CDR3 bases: TGTGCCAGCAGTGAGGACAGAATGGGGTCACCCCTCCACTTT. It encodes CASSEDRMGSPLHF.

The CDR3 DNA reads as TGTGCCAGCAGGCCAGGGGGCGCTTATGGCTACACCTTC. This gives the protein CASRPGGAYGYTF. This rearrangement joins TRBV7-2 to TRBJ1-2; 8 bases line up with TRBD1. This CDR3 has 13 residues. V lost 6 bases to trimming and J lost 5 bases; unmatched junction nucleotides: 5. Germline values: CDR1 SGHTA, CDR2 FQGNSA. The full variable domain, in which reference TRBV7-2 and TRBJ1-2 provide the parts outside the CDR3, is GAGVSQSPSNKVTEKGKDVELRCDPISGHTALYWYRQSLGQGLEFLIYFQGNSAPDKSGLPSDRFSAERTGGSVSTLTIQRTQQEDSAVYLCASRPGGAYGYTFGSGTRLTVV.

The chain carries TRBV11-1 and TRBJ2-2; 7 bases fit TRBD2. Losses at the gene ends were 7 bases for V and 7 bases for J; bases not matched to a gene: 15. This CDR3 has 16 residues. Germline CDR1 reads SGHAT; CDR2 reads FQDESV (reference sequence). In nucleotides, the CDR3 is TGTGCCAGCACCCCGGGGAGGGCCGGAATCGACGGGGAGCTGTTTTTT. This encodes CASTPGRAGIDGELFF.

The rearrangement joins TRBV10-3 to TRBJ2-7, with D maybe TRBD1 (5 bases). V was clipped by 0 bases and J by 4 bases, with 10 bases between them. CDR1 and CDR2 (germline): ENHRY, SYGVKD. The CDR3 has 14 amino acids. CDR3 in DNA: TGTGCCATCAGTGAGTCGGCCAGGGAATACGAGCAGTACTTC. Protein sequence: CAISESAREYEQYF.

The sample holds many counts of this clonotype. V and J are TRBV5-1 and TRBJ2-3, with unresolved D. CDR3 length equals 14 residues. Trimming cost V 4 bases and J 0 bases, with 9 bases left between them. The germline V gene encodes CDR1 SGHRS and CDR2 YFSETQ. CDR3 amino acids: CASSLTHSTDTQYF. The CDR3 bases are TGCGCCAGCAGCCTGACACATAGCACAGATACGCAGTATTTT.

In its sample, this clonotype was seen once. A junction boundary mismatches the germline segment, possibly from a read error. The CDR3 DNA sequence: TGTGCTAGCAGCTCAAGCCCGGGCACTGAAGCTTTCTTT. Its translation: CASSSSPGTEAFF. V usage is TRBV7-7 and J usage is TRBJ1-1; D is ambiguous. The CDR3 runs 13 residues. The V gene's germline CDR1 is SSHAT and CDR2 FNYEAQ (reference sequence).

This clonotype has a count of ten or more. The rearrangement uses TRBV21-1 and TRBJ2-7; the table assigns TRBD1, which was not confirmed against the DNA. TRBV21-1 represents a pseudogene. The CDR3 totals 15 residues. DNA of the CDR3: TGTGCCAGCAGGGTTACCTCAGGGATAGGCTACGAGCAGTACTTC. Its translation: CASRVTSGIGYEQYF.

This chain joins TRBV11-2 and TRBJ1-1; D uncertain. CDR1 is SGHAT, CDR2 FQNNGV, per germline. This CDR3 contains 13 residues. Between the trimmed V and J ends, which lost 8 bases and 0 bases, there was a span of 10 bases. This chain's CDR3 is CASETRMNTEAFF. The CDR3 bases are TGTGCCAGCGAGACCAGGATGAACACTGAAGCTTTCTTT.

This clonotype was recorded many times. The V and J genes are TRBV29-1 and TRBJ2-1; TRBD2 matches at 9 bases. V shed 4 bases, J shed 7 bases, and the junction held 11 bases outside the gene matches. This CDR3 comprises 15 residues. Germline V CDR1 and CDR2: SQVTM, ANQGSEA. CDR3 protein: CSVGASGVLVNEQFF. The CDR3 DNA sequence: TGCAGCGTTGGGGCTAGCGGGGTGCTGGTAAATGAGCAGTTCTTC.

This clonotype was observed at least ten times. Written as DNA, the CDR3 is TGCAGCGCCCGGGGGGGGTCGGAGACCCAGTACTTC. It translates to CSARGGSETQYF. The gene calls are TRBV29-1 and TRBJ2-5; 8 bases align to TRBD2. V lost 7 bases to trimming and J lost 5 bases; unmatched junction nucleotides: 6. The germline gives CDR1 SQVTM, CDR2 ANQGSEA. The CDR3 covers 12 residues.

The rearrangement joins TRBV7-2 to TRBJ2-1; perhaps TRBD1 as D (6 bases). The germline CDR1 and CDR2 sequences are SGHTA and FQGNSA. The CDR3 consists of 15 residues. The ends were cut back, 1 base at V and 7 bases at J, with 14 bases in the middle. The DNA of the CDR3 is TGTGCCAGCAGCTTAGGTCCCTCTGACAGGAATGAGCAGTTCTTC. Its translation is CASSLGPSDRNEQFF.

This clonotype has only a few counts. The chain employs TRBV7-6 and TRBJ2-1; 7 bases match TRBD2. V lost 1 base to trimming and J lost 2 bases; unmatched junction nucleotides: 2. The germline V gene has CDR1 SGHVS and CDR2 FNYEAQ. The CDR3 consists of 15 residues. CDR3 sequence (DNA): TGTGCCAGCAGCTTAGAAGCGGGACCCTACAATGAGCAGTTCTTC. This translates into CASSLEAGPYNEQFF. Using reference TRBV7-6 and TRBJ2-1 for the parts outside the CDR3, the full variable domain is GAGVSQSPRYKVTKRGQDVALRCDPISGHVSLYWYRQALGQGPEFLTYFNYEAQQDKSGLPNDRFSAERPEGSISTLTIQRTEQRDSAMYRCASSLEAGPYNEQFFGPGTRLTVL.

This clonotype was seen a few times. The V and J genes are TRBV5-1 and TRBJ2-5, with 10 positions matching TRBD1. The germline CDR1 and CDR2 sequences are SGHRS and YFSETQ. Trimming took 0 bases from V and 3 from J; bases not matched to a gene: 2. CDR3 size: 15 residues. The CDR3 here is CASSLEGTGEETQYF. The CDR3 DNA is TGCGCCAGCAGCTTGGAAGGGACAGGGGAAGAGACCCAGTACTTC.

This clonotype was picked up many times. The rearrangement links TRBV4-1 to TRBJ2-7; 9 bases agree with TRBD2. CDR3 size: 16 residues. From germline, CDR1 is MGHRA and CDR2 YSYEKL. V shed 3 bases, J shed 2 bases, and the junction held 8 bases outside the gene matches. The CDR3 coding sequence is TGCGCCAGCAGCCATCTCGGACTAGCGAGGACCTACGAGCAGTACTTC. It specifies CASSHLGLARTYEQYF.

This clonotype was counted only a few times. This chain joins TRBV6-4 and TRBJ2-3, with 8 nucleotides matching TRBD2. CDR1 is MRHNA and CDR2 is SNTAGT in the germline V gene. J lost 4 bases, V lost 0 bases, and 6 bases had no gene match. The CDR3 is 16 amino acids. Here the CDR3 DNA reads TGTGCCAGCAGTGACTCCCCCAGCGGGGGTGCAGATACGCAGTATTTT. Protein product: CASSDSPSGGADTQYF.

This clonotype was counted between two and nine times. For the CDR3, the DNA is TGTGCCAGCAGCGGGACAGGCAATCAGCCCCAGCATTTT. Encoded protein: CASSGTGNQPQHF. The V gene is TRBV2, the J gene TRBJ1-5; 7 positions agree with TRBD1. V was clipped by 6 bases and J by 2 bases; unmatched bases: 1. Germline V lookup: CDR1 SNHLY, CDR2 FYNNEI. This CDR3 is built from 13 residues.